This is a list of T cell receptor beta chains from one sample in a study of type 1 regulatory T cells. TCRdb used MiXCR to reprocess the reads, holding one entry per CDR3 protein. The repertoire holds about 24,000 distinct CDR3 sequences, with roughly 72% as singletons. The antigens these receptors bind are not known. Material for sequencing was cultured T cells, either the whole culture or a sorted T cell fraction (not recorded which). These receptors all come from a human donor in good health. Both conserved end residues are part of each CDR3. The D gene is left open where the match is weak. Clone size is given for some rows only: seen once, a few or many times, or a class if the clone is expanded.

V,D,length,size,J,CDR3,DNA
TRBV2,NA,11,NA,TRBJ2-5,CASSEPETQYF,TGTGCCAGCAGTGAACCGGAGACCCAGTACTTC
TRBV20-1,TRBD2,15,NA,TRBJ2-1,CSARSSGGSYNEQFF,TGCAGTGCTCGCTCTAGCGGGGGGAGCTACAATGAGCAGTTCTTC
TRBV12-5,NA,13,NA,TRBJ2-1,CASGHTGGNEQFF,TGTGCTAGTGGTCACACCGGTGGAAATGAGCAGTTCTTC
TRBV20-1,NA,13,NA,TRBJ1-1,CSARAPLGEAAFF,TGCAGTGCTAGAGCCCCCTTGGGGGAGGCAGCTTTCTTT
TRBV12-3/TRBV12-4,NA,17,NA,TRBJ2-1,CASSLGIPYFSYNEQFF,TGTGCCAGCAGTTTGGGCATCCCCTATTTCTCCTACAATGAGCAGTTCTTC
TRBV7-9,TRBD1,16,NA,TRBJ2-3,CASSRRNRGSTDTQYF,TGTGCCAGCAGTCGCCGAAACAGGGGAAGCACAGATACGCAGTATTTT
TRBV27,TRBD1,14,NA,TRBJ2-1,CATTRGQVSNEQFF,TGTGCCACCACAAGGGGGCAAGTCTCCAATGAGCAGTTCTTC
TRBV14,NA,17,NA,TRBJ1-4,CASSPRSPRARGEKLFF,TGTGCCAGCAGCCCCAGATCTCCCAGGGCCCGAGGAGAAAAACTGTTTTTT
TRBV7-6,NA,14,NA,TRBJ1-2,CASSQDTNAHGYTF,TGTGCCAGCAGTCAAGACACAAACGCTCATGGCTACACCTTC
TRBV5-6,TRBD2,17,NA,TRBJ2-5,CASSITGTSGGAETQYF,TGTGCCAGCAGCATAACCGGGACTAGCGGGGGGGCAGAGACCCAGTACTTC
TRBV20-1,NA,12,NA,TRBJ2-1,CSARERYNVQFF,TGCAGTGCTAGGGAACGGTACAATGTGCAGTTCTTC
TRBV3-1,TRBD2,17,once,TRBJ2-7,CASSQVRSGGGSYEQYF,TGTGCCAGCAGCCAAGTTAGGAGCGGGGGGGGGTCCTACGAGCAGTACTTC
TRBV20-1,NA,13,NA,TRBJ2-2,CSASSLNTGELFF,TGCAGTGCTAGTAGCCTGAACACCGGGGAGCTGTTTTTT
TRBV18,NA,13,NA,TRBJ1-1,CASLGGMNTEAFF,TGTGCCAGCTTGGGAGGGATGAACACTGAAGCTTTCTTT
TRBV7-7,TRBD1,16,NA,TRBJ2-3,CASSLALGQGYDTQYF,TGTGCCAGCAGCTTAGCTTTGGGACAGGGATACGATACGCAGTATTTT
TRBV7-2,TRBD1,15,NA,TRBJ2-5,CASSSLGQGLETQYF,TGTGCCAGCAGCTCCCTGGGACAGGGGTTGGAGACCCAGTACTTC
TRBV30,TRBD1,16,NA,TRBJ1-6,CAWQNAPGTANSPLHF,TGTGCCTGGCAAAACGCGCCCGGGACAGCAAATTCACCCCTCCACTTT
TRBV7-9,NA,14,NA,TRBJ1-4,CASSLGHINEKLFF,TGTGCCAGCAGCTTAGGCCACATTAATGAAAAACTGTTTTTT
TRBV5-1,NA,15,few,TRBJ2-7,CASSLNTEGSYEQYF,TGCGCCAGCAGCTTGAATACCGAGGGTTCCTACGAGCAGTACTTC
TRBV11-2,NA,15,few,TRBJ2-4,CASSLDRSRVDIQYF,TGTGCCAGCAGCTTAGATAGGTCCAGGGTTGACATTCAGTACTTC
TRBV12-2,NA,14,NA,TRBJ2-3,CASRFGQGTDTQYF,NA
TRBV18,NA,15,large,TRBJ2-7,CASSPGQGGFYEQYF,TGTGCCAGCTCACCCGGACAGGGAGGGTTCTACGAGCAGTACTTC
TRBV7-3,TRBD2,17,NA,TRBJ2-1,CASSLMSGGSSYNEQFF,TGTGCCAGCAGCTTAATGTCGGGGGGAAGCTCCTACAATGAGCAGTTCTTC
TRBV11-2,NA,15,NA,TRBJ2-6,CASTPLGSGANVLTF,TGTGCCAGCACCCCTCTGGGCTCTGGGGCCAACGTCCTGACTTTC
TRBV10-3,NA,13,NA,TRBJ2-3,CAIGPLREDTQYF,TGTGCCATCGGGCCACTCAGGGAAGATACGCAGTATTTT
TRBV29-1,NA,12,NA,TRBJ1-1,CSGLGFGTEAFF,TGCAGCGGTCTGGGGTTCGGGACTGAAGCTTTCTTT
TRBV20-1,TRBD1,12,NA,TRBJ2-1,CSATLTGNEQFF,TGCAGTGCTACCCTGACAGGGAATGAGCAGTTCTTC
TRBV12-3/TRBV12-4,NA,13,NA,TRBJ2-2,CASTDRNTGELFF,TGTGCCAGCACTGACAGAAACACCGGGGAGCTGTTTTTT
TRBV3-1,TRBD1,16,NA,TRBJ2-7,CASSQWTGAGIDEQYF,TGTGCCAGCAGCCAATGGACAGGGGCTGGTATCGACGAGCAGTACTTC
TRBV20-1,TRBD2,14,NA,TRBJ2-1,CSARLLAGGNEQFF,TGCAGTGCTAGACTGCTAGCGGGGGGCAATGAGCAGTTCTTC
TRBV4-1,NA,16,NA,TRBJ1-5,CASSRPGHPGSQPQHF,TGCGCCAGCAGCCGACCGGGACACCCGGGGAGTCAGCCCCAGCATTTT
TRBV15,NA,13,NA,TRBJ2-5,CATSRGGAETQYF,TGTGCCACCAGCAGAGGGGGGGCGGAGACCCAGTACTTC
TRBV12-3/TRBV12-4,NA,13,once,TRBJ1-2,CASSLDSNYGYTF,TGTGCCAGCAGTTTAGACAGTAACTATGGCTACACCTTC
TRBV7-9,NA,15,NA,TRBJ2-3,CASSLGSDRTDTQYF,TGTGCCAGCAGCTTAGGGTCAGACAGAACAGATACGCAGTATTTT
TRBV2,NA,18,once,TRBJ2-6,CASQRSRRDASGANVLTF,TGTGCCAGCCAGCGGTCCCGAAGGGACGCGTCTGGGGCCAACGTCCTGACTTTC
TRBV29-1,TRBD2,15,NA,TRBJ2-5,CSVEVWRGTVGTQYF,TGCAGCGTTGAAGTATGGCGGGGGACCGTGGGGACCCAGTACTTC
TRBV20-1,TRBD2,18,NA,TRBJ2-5,CSARDYASGGYDQETQYF,TGCAGTGCTAGAGATTACGCTAGCGGGGGGTACGACCAAGAGACCCAGTACTTC
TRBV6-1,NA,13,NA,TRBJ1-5,CASRRDSNQPQHF,TGTGCCAGCAGACGGGACAGCAATCAGCCCCAGCATTTT
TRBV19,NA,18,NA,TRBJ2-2,CASSRSTGPLVNTGELFF,TGTGCCAGTAGTAGAAGCACGGGACCTCTCGTGAACACCGGGGAGCTGTTTTTT
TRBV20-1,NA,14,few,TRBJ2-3,CSASRGGFTDTQYF,TGCAGTGCTAGCCGAGGGGGGTTCACAGATACGCAGTATTTT
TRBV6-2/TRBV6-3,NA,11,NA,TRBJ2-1,CASRNRVGQFF,TGTGCCAGCAGAAACAGGGTAGGGCAGTTCTTC
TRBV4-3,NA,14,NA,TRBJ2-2,CASTVVLDTGELFF,TGCGCCAGCACCGTGGTTCTCGACACCGGGGAGCTGTTTTTT